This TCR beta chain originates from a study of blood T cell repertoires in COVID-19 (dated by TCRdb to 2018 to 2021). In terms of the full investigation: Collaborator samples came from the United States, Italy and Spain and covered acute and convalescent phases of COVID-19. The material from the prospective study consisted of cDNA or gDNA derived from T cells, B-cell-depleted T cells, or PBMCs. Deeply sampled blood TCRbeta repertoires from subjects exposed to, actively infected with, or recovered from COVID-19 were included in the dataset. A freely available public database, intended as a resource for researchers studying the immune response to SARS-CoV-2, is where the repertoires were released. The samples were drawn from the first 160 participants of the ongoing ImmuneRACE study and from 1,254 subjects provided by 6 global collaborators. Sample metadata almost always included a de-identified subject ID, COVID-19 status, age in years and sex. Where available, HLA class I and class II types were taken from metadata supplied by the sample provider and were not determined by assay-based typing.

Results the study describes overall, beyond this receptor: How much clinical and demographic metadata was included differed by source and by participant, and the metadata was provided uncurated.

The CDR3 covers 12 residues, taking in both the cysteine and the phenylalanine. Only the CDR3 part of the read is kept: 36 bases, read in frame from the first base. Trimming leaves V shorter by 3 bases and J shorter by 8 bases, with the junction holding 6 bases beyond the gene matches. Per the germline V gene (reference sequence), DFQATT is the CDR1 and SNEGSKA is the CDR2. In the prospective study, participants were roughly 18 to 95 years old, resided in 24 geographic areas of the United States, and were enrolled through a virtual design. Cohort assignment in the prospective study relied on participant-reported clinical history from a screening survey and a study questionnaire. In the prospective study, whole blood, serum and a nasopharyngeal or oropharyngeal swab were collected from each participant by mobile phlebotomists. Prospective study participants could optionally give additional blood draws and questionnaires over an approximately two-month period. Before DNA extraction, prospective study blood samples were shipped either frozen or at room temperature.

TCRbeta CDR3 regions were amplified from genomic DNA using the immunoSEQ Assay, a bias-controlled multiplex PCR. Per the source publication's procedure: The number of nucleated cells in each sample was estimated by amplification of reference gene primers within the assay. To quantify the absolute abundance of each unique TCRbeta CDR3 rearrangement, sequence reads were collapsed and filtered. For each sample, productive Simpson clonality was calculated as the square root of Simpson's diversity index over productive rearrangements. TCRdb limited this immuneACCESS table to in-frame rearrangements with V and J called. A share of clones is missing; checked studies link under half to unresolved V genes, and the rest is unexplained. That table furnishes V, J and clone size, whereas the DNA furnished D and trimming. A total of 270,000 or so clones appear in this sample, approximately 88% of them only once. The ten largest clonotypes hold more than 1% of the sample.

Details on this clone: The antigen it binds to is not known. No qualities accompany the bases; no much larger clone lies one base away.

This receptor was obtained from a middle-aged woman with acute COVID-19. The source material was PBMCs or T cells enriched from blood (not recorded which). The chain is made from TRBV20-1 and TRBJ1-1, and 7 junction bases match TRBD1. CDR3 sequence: CSASRQGREAFF. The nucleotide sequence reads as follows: TGCAGTGCTAGTCGACAGGGTCGCGAAGCTTTCTTT.